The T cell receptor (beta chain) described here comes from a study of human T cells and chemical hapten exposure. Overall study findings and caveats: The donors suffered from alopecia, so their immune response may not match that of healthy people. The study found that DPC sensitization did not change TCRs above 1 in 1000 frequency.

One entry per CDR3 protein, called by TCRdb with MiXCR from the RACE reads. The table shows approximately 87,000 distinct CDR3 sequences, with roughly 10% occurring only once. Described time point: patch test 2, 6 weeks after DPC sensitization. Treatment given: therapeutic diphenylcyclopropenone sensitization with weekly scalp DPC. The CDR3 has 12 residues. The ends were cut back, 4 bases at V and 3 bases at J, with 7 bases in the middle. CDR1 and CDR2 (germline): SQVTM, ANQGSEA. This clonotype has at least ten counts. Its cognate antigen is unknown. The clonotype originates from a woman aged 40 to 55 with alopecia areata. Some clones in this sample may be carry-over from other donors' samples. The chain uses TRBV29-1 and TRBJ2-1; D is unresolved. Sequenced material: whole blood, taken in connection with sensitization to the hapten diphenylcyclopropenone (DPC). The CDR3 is CSVASLYNEQFF. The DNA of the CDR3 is TGCAGCGTTGCCAGCCTCTACAATGAGCAGTTCTTC.